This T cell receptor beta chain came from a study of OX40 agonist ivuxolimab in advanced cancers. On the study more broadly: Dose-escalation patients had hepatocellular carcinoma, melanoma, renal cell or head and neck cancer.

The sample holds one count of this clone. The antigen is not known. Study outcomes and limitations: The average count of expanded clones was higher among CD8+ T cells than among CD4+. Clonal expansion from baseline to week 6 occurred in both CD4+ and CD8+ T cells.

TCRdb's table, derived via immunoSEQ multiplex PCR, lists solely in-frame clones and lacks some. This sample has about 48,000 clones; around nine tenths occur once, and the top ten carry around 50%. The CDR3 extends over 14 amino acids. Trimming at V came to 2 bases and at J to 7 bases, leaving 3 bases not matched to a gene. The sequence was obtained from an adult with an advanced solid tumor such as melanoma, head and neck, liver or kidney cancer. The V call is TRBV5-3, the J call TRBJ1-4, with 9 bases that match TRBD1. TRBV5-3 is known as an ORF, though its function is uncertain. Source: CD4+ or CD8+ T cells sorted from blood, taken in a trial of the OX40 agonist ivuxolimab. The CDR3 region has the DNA TGTGCCAGAAGCTTAGACAGGGGGAGTGAAAAACTGTTTTTT. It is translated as CARSLDRGSEKLFF.